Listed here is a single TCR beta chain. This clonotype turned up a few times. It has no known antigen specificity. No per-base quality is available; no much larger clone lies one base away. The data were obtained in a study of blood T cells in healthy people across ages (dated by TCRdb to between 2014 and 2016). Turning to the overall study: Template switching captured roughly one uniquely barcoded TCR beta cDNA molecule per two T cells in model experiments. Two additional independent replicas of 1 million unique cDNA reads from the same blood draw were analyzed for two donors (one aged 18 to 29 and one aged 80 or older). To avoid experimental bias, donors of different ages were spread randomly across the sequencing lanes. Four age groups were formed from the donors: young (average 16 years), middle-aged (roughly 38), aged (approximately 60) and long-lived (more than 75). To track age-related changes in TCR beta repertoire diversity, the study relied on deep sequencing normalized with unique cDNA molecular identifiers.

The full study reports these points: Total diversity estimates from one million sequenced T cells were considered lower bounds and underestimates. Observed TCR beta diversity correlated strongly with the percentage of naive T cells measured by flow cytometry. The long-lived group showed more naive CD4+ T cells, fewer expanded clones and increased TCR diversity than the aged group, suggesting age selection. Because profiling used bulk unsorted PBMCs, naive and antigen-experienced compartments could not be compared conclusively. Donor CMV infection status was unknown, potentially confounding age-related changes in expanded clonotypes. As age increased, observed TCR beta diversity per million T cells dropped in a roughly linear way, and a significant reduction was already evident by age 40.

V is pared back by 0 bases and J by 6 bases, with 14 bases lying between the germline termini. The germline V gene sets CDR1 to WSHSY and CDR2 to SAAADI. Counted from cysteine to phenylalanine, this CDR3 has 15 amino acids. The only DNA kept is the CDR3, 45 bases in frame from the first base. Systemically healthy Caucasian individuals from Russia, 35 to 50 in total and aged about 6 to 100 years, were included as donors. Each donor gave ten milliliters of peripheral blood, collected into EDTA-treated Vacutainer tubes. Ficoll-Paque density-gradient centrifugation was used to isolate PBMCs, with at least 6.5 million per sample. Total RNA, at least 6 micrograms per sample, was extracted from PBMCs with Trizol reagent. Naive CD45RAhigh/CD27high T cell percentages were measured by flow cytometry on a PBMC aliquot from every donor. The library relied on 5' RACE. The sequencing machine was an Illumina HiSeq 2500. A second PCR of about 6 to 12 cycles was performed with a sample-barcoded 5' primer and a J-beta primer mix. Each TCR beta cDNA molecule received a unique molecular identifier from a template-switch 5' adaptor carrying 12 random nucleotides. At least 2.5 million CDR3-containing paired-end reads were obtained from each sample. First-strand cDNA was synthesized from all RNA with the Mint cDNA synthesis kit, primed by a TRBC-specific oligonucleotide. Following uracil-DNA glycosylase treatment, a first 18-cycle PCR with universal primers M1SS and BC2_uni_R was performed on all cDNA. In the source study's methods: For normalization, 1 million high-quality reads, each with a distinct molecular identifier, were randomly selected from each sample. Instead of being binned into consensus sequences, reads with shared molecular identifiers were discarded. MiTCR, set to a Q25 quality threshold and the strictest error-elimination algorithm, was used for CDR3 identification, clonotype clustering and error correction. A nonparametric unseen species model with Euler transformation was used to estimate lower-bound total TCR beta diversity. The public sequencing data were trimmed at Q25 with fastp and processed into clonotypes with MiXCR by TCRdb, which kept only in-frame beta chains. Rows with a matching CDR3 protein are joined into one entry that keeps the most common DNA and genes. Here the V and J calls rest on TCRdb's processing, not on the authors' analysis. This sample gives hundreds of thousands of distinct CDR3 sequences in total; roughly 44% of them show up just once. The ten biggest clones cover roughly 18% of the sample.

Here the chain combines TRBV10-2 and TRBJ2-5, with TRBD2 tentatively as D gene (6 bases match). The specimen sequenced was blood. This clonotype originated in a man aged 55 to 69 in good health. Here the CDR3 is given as CASSESGGSRKTQYF. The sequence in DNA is TGCGCCAGCAGTGAGTCGGGGGGATCTAGAAAGACCCAGTACTTC.